This record concerns one TCR beta chain sequence. No antigen is known for it. The entry originates in a study of CD8+ T cells in alopecia areata. Study at large: Treated patients swallowed 5 to 10 mg of oral tofacitinib twice daily. The study, taken as a whole, reports: Greater clonality was observed in lesional scalp samples, especially alopecia totalis/universalis, versus normal scalp. Compared with mice, patients displayed less clear TCR sharing, possibly for HLA-related reasons.

The authors extracted RNA and reverse transcribed it into cDNA as the sequencing template. Here immunoSEQ multiplex PCR was the method, and the copy in TCRdb shows in-frame clones only, minus some. The table lists about 97,000 clones, around 38% of them singletons. The CDR3 has 14 amino acids. Trimming removed 5 bases at V and 2 bases at J, with 12 bases between. Germline assignment: CDR1 SEHNR and CDR2 FQNEAQ (reference sequence). Patients with alopecia areata provided lesional scalp punch biopsies as well as peripheral blood. This sequence was found in a human donor with alopecia areata. This rearrangement joins TRBV7-9 to TRBJ2-5; D ambiguous. Sequenced: CD4+ T cells sorted from blood. Written as DNA, the CDR3 is TGTGCCAGCAGCCCGACCGACCGGCAAGAGACCCAGTACTTC. This codes for CASSPTDRQETQYF.